This TCR beta chain was documented in a study of cytomegalovirus exposure and HLA in healthy donors. Vbeta (60) and Jbeta (13) primers were used in the PCR. Profiling relied on immunoSEQ multiplex PCR, and the TCRdb table lists in-frame clones only, not all of them. The data contain around 92,000 clones, 81% of them seen just once; the ten biggest clones take up about 1.2%. This clone was detected once. The CDR3 extends over 14 amino acids. V gave up 2 bases and J gave up 3 bases, with 11 bases separating them. The germline V gene encodes CDR1 GTSNPN and CDR2 SVGIG (reference sequence). This sequence was found in a girl aged 2 to 9 in good health and CMV-seropositive. Material: PBMCs. The chain recombines TRBV30 with TRBJ1-3; D may be TRBD1 (6 bases). The CDR3 region is CAWSWGLDGNTIYF. The CDR3 DNA sequence: TGTGCCTGGAGTTGGGGGCTGGATGGAAACACCATATATTTT.